This TCR beta chain derives from a study of CD8 T cells in ankylosing spondylitis. TCRdb re-derived calls from the 5' RACE reads in MiXCR, one entry per CDR3 protein. The repertoire has more than 250,000 distinct CDR3 sequences, 11% of them found once; the top ten carry around 10%. This clonotype was seen at least ten times. Trimming removed 6 bases from V and 4 bases from J, with 13 bases in between. Per the germline V gene, CDR1 is MNHNS and CDR2 is SASEGT. This CDR3 comprises 13 residues. This rearrangement joins TRBV6-1 to TRBJ2-7; D is ambiguous. The origin of this receptor is a female donor with ankylosing spondylitis or in good health (not recorded which). What was sequenced was blood, either unsorted or a sorted T cell fraction (not recorded which). CDR3 DNA sequence: TGTGCCAGCAGCCTCACCAACTTGTACGAGCAGTACTTC. It specifies CASSLTNLYEQYF.